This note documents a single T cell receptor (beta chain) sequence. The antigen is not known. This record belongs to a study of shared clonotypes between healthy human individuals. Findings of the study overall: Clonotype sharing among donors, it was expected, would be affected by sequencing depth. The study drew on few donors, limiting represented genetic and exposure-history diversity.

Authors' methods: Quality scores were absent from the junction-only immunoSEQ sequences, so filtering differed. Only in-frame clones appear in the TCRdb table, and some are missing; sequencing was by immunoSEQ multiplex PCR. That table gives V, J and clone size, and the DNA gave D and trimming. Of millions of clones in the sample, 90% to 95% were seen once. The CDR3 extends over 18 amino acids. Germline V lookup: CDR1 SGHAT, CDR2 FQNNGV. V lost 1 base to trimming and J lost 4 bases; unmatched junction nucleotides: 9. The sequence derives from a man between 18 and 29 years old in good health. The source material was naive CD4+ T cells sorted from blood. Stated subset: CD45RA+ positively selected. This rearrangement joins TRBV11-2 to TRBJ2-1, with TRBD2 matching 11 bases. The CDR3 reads CASSLVSLAGGLYNEQFF. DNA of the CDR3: TGTGCCAGCAGCTTAGTATCTCTAGCGGGGGGACTATACAATGAGCAGTTCTTC.